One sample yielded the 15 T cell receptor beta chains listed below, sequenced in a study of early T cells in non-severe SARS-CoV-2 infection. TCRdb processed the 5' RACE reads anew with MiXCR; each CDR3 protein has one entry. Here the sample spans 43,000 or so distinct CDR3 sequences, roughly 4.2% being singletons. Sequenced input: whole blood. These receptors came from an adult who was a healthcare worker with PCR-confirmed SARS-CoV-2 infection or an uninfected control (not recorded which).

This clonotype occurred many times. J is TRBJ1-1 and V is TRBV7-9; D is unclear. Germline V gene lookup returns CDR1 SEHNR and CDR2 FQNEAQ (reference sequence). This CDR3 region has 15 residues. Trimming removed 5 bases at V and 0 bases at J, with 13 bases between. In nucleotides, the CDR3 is TGTGCCAGCAGCCTTCCCGTGAGGGTGAACACTGAAGCTTTCTTT. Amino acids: CASSLPVRVNTEAFF.

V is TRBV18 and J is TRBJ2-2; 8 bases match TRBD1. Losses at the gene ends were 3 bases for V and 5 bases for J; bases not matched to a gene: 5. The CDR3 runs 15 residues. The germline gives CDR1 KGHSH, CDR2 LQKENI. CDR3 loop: CASSPDRVATGELFF. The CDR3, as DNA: TGTGCCAGCTCACCGGACAGGGTGGCAACCGGGGAGCTGTTTTTT.

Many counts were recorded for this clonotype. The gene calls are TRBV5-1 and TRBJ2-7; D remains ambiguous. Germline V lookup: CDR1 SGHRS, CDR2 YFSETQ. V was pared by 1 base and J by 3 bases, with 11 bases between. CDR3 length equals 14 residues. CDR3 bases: TGCGCCAGCAGCTTGCTAGGACCTTACTACGAGCAGTACTTC. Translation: CASSLLGPYYEQYF. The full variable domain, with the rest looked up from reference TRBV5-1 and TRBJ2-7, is KAGVTQTPRYLIKTRGQQVTLSCSPISGHRSVSWYQQTPGQGLQFLFEYFSETQRNKGNFPGRFSGRQFSNSRSEMNVSTLELGDSALYLCASSLLGPYYEQYFGPGTRLTVT.

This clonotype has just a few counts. The CDR3 coding sequence is TGTGCCTGGAGTCAAGGACAGGGTAGGGCCCAGTACTTC. Translating gives CAWSQGQGRAQYF. The chain couples TRBV30 to TRBJ2-5, with TRBD1 identical over 8 bases. V was clipped by 2 bases and J by 9 bases; unmatched bases: 8. Germline CDR1 reads GTSNPN; CDR2 reads SVGIG (reference sequence). CDR3 size: 13 residues.

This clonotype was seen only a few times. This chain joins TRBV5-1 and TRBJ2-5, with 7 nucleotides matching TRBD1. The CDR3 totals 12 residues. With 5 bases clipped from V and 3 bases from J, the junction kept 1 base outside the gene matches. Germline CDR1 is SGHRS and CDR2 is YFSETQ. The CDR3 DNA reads TGCGCCAGCAGTGGGACAGAAGAGACCCAGTACTTC. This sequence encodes CASSGTEETQYF.

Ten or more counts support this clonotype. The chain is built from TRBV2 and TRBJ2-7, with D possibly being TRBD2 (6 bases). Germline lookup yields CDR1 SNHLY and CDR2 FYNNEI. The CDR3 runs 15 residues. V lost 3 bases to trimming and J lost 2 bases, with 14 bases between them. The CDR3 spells CASSDPAGRTYEQYF. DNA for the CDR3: TGTGCCAGCAGTGACCCGGCGGGACGGACCTACGAGCAGTACTTC.

DNA of the CDR3: TGTGCCAGCAGCCAAGATGTGGCGGGGAGGGATGAGCAGTTCTTC. This gives the protein CASSQDVAGRDEQFF. V usage is TRBV3-1 and J usage is TRBJ2-1; 7 nucleotides align to TRBD2. V shed 0 bases and J 8 bases; nucleotides not matched to a gene: 7. Looked up from germline, CDR1 is LGHDT and CDR2 is YNNKEL (reference sequence). CDR3 length: 15 residues.

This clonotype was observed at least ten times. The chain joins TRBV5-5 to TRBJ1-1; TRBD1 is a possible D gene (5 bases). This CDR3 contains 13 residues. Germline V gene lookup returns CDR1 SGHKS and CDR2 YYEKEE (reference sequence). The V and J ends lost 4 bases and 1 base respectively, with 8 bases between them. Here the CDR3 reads CASSPTGNTEAFF. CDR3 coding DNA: TGTGCCAGCAGCCCAACAGGGAACACTGAAGCTTTCTTT.

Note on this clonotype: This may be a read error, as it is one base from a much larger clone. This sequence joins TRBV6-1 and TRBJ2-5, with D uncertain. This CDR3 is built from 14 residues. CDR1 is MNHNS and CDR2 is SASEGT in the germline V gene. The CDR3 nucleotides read TGTGCCGGCAGTGGCCAATGGGGTCAAGAGACCCAGTACTTC. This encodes CAGSGQWGQETQYF.

The CDR3 nucleotides are TGTGCCAGCAGCTTTCGTTGGACACCCCAGTTCAATCAGCCCCAGCATTTT. As protein: CASSFRWTPQFNQPQHF. The J gene is TRBJ1-5, the V gene TRBV7-3; TRBD1 is a possible D gene (5 bases). V lost 3 bases and J lost 3, with 18 bases in between. Germline V gene lookup returns CDR1 SGHTA and CDR2 FQGTGA. The CDR3 is made up of 17 amino acids.

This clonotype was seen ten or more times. Here the CDR3 DNA reads TGTGCCAGCAGTTCGACAGGGGGGTACGAGCAGTACTTC. It translates to CASSSTGGYEQYF. The chain links TRBV12-3 or TRBV12-4 to TRBJ2-7, with TRBD1 matching over 9 bases. Unmatched junction bases numbered 2, after V lost 4 bases and J lost 4 bases. The CDR3 covers 13 residues.

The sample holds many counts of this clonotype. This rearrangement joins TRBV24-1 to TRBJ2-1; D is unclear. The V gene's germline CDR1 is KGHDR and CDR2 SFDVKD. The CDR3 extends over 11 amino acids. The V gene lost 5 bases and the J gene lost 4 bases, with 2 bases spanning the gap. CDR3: CATSVYNEQFF. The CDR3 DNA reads TGTGCCACCAGTGTGTACAATGAGCAGTTCTTC.

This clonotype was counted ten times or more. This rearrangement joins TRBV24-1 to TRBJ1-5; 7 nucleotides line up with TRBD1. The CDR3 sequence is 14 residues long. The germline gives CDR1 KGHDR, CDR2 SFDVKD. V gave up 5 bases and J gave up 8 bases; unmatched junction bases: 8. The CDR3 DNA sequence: TGTGCCACCAGTGCGGGACAGCCCCATGAGCCCCAGCATTTT. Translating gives CATSAGQPHEPQHF.

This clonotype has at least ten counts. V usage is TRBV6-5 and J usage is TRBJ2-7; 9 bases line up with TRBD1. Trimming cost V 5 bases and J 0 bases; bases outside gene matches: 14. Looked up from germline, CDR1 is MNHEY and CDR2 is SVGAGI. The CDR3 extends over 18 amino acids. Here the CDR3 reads CASSRSPTGGWDSYEQYF. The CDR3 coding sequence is TGTGCCAGCAGTCGCTCCCCCACAGGGGGCTGGGACTCCTACGAGCAGTACTTC.

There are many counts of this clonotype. CDR3 in DNA: TGTGCCAGCAGCTCCCCCGGGACTAGCGGGGATACGCAGTATTTT. Its protein product is CASSSPGTSGDTQYF. This chain uses TRBV7-9 with TRBJ2-3; 12 bases agree with TRBD2. J lost 6 bases, V lost 4 bases, and 5 bases had no gene match. Germline V gene lookup returns CDR1 SEHNR and CDR2 FQNEAQ (reference sequence). This CDR3 comprises 15 residues. Supplemented by reference TRBV7-9 and TRBJ2-3, the full variable domain reads DTGVSQNPRHKITKRGQNVTFRCDPISEHNRLYWYRQTLGQGPEFLTYFQNEAQLEKSRLLSDRFSAERPKGSFSTLEIQRTEQGDSAMYLCASSSPGTSGDTQYFGPGTRLTVL.